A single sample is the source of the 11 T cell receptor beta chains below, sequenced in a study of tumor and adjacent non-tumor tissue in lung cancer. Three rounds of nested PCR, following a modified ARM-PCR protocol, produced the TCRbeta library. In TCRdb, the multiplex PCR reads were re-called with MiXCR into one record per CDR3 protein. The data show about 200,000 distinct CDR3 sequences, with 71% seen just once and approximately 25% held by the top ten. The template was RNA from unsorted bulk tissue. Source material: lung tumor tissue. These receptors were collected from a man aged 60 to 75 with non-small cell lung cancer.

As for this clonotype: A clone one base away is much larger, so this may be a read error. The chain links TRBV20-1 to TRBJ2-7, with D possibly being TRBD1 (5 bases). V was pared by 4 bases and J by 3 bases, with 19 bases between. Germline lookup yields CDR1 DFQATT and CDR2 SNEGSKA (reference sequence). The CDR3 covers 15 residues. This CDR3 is CSAKDSTAGNYEQYF. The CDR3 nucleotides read TGCAGTGCTAAAGATAGTACCGCAGGGAACTACGAGCAGTACTTC.

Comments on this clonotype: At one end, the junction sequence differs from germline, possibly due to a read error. CDR3 loop: CTSRNGRNSYEQYF. In DNA form, the CDR3 reads TGTACCAGCAGAAATGGACGAAACTCCTACGAGCAGTACTTC. This rearrangement joins TRBV6-2 or TRBV6-3 to TRBJ2-7; no reliable D call. CDR1 is MNHEY, CDR2 SVGEGT, per germline. This CDR3 comprises 14 residues.

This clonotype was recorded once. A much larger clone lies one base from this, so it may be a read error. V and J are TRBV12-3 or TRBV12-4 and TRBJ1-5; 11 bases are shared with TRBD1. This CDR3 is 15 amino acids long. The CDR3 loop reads CDSQTGTGGYQPQHF. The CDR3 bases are TGTGACAGCCAAACCGGGACAGGGGGGTATCAGCCCCAGCATTTT.

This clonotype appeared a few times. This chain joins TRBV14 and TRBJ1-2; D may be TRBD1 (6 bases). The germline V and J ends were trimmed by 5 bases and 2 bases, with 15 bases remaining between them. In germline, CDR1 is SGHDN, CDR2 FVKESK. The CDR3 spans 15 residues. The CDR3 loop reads CASSSDRRTNYGYTF. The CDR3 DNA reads TGTGCCAGCAGCTCAGACAGGCGGACAAACTATGGCTACACCTTC.

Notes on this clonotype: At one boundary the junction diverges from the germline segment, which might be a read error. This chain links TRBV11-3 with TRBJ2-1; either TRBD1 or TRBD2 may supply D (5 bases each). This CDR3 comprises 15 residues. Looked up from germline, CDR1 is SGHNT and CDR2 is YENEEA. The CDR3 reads CASGSEAWGYIEQFF. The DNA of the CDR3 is TGTGCCAGCGGCTCCGAGGCGTGGGGGTACATTGAGCAGTTCTTC.

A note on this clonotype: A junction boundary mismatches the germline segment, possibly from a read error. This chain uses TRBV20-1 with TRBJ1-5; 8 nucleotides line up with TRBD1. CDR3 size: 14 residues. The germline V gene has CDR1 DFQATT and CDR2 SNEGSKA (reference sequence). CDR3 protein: CTARETGGAQPQQF. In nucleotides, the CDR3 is TGCACTGCTAGAGAAACAGGGGGGGCTCAGCCCCAGCAATTT.

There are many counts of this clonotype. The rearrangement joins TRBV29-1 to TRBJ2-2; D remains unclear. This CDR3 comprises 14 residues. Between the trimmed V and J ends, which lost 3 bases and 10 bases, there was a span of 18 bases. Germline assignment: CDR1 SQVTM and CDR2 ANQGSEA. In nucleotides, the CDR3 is TGCAGCGTTGATGGGCTAAAAGACCTTCCGGAGCTGTTTTTT. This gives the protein CSVDGLKDLPELFF.

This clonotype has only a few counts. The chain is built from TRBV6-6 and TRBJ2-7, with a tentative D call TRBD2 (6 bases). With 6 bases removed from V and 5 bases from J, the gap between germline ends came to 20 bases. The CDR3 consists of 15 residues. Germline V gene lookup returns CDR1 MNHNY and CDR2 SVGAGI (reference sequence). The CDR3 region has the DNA TGTGCCAGCAGAGCCGGGACTCACTTGGGGGACGAGCAGTACTTC. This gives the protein CASRAGTHLGDEQYF.

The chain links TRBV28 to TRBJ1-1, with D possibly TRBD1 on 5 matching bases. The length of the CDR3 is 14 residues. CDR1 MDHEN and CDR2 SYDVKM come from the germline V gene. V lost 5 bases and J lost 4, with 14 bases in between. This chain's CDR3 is CASSPFGGGTEAFF. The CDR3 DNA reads TGTGCCAGCAGTCCCTTCGGGGGAGGCACTGAAGCTTTCTTT.

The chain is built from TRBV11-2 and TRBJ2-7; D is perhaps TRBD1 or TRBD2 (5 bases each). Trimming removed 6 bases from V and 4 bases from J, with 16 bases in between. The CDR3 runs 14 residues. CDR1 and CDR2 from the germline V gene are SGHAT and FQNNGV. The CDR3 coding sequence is TGTGCCAGCAGTTCCGGGGCTAACCCTTACGAGCAGTACTTC. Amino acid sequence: CASSSGANPYEQYF.

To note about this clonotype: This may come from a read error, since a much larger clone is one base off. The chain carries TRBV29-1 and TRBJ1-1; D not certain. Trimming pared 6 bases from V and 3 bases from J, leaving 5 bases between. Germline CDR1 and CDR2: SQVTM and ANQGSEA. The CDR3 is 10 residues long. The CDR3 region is CSVVDTEAFF. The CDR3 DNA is TGCAGCGTGGTAGACACTGAAGCTTTCTTT.